A single sample gave rise to the 15 T cell receptor beta chains below, sequenced in a study of beta chain features in type 1 diabetes. Every bit of the isolated RNA underwent reverse transcription, so sequencing read expressed TCRB transcripts. The protocol was immunoSEQ multiplex PCR, while the TCRdb copy is restricted to in-frame clones and leaves out a portion. The sample records about 15,000 clones, approximately 40% being singletons. Specimen: stem cell memory CD4+ T cells from blood. These receptors originate from a woman between 40 and 55 years old in good health.

V usage is TRBV10-2 and J usage is TRBJ1-1; unclear D gene. The length of the CDR3 is 14 residues. Trimming removed 4 bases from V and 3 bases from J, with 12 bases in between. Germline V gives CDR1 WSHSY, CDR2 SAAADI. Written as DNA, the CDR3 is TGCGCCAGCAGTGGGTATTGGAGGGACACTGAAGCTTTCTTT. It yields the protein CASSGYWRDTEAFF.

The CDR3 DNA reads as TGTGCCAGCAGCTTGGCCTATGGCTACACCTTC. Its protein is CASSLAYGYTF. V gene TRBV7-2 combines with J gene TRBJ1-2; D gene uncertain. CDR1 is SGHTA, CDR2 FQGNSA, per germline. This CDR3 contains 11 residues. V was clipped by 3 bases and J by 4 bases, with 3 bases between them.

The rearrangement joins TRBV5-8 to TRBJ2-4; 8 bases match TRBD2. CDR3 length: 16 residues. Germline CDR1 is SGHTS and CDR2 is YDEGEE. Unmatched junction bases numbered 11, after V lost 0 bases and J lost 9 bases. CDR3 region: CASSLEHGGGRSIQYF. In DNA, the CDR3 is TGTGCCAGCAGCTTGGAGCATGGCGGGGGGAGGAGCATTCAGTACTTC.

CDR3 protein: CASGQAYEQYF. CDR3 nucleotides: TGTGCCAGCGGACAGGCCTACGAGCAGTACTTC. J is TRBJ2-7 and V is TRBV6-5, with TRBD1 matching over 7 bases. CDR1 is MNHEY, CDR2 SVGAGI, per germline. Trimming cost V 8 bases and J 2 bases; bases outside gene matches: 0. This CDR3 has 11 amino acids.

This chain links TRBV18 with TRBJ1-1, with D possibly matching TRBD1 (5 bases). The CDR3 is made up of 14 amino acids. Germline-derived CDR1 and CDR2 are KGHSH and LQKENI. V gave up 4 bases and J gave up 5 bases, with 14 bases separating them. CDR3 nucleotides: TGTGCCAGCTCACGCGGACAAGGGCTAACTGAAGCTTTCTTT. Its translation is CASSRGQGLTEAFF.

This clone was detected only a few times. V usage is TRBV2 and J usage is TRBJ2-4, with D unclear. The V end lost 2 bases, the J end lost 0 bases, and 14 bases lay between the germline ends. Germline V gives CDR1 SNHLY, CDR2 FYNNEI. The CDR3 is made up of 17 amino acids. The DNA for the CDR3 is TGTGCCAGCAGTGAACTTGAGGCAGATGTAGCCAAAAACATTCAGTACTTC. It codes for CASSELEADVAKNIQYF.

The chain has TRBV11-2 and TRBJ2-1; possibly TRBD1 for D (6 bases). In germline, CDR1 is SGHAT, CDR2 FQNNGV. The CDR3 covers 13 residues. Trimming took off 1 base at V and 6 bases at J, with 7 bases between the two ends. In DNA form, the CDR3 reads TGTGCCAGCAGCTTAGTACAGGGCAATGAGCAGTTCTTC. It specifies CASSLVQGNEQFF. The complete variable domain, with remaining parts taken from reference TRBV11-2 and TRBJ2-1, reads EAGVAQSPRYKIIEKRQSVAFWCNPISGHATLYWYQQILGQGPKLLIQFQNNGVVDDSQLPKDRFSAERLKGVDSTLKIQPAKLEDSAVYLCASSLVQGNEQFFGPGTRLTVL.

The chain carries TRBV7-2 and TRBJ2-3; perhaps TRBD2 as D (6 bases). CDR3 length equals 16 residues. CDR1 SGHTA and CDR2 FQGNSA come from the germline V gene. V was cut by 4 bases and J by 4 bases, with 18 bases left in between. CDR3 nucleotide sequence: TGTGCCAGCAGCTCCGGTGGGCGGGGTGGAGCAGATACGCAGTATTTT. It specifies CASSSGGRGGADTQYF.

This clone was detected a few times. The chain joins TRBV5-1 to TRBJ1-5, with TRBD1 matching over 7 bases. The germline gives CDR1 SGHRS, CDR2 YFSETQ. The CDR3 spans 14 residues. J gave up 7 bases and V 1 base, and 5 bases lay outside the gene matches. The CDR3 sequence is CASSLIGGEQPQHF. CDR3 in DNA: TGCGCCAGCAGCTTGATAGGGGGCGAGCAGCCCCAGCATTTT.

The rearrangement joins TRBV29-1 to TRBJ2-5; TRBD1 might be the D (6 bases). Per the germline V gene, CDR1 is SQVTM and CDR2 is ANQGSEA. This CDR3 comprises 12 residues. Trimming shortened V by 5 bases and J by 3 bases, and 10 bases separated the two germline ends. The CDR3 spells CSVRTAKETQYF. DNA of the CDR3: TGCAGCGTTCGGACAGCCAAAGAGACCCAGTACTTC.

This chain links TRBV12-5 with TRBJ2-3; 16 nucleotides agree with TRBD2. Germline assignment: CDR1 LGHNT and CDR2 FRNRAP. This CDR3 is 17 amino acids long. V lost 5 bases and J lost 4; bases outside the gene matches: 6. CDR3 coding DNA: TGTGCTAGTGGTAAGGGACTAGCGGGGGGGCCTTCAGATACGCAGTATTTT. Its protein product is CASGKGLAGGPSDTQYF.

V and J are TRBV9 and TRBJ1-2; no firm D call. The germline V gene has CDR1 SGDLS and CDR2 YYNGEE. The CDR3 sequence is 15 residues long. Trimming took 4 bases from V and 5 from J, leaving 18 bases between them. As DNA, the CDR3 is TGTGCCAGCAGCTCCCAAACTGTACTAGGGTATGGCTACACCTTC. This translates into CASSSQTVLGYGYTF.

CDR3 loop: CASSRYPQGALNTEAFF. DNA for the CDR3: TGTGCCAGCAGCAGGTACCCCCAGGGGGCCCTGAACACTGAAGCTTTCTTT. This chain joins TRBV7-2 and TRBJ1-1; 8 positions agree with TRBD1. Germline V gene sequence: CDR1 SGHTA, CDR2 FQGNSA. The CDR3 sequence is 17 residues long. The junction had 11 bases not matched to a gene; V was cut back by 5 bases and J by 0 bases. The entire variable domain, with the rest obtained from reference TRBV7-2 and TRBJ1-1, is as follows: GAGVSQSPSNKVTEKGKDVELRCDPISGHTALYWYRQSLGQGLEFLIYFQGNSAPDKSGLPSDRFSAERTGGSVSTLTIQRTQQEDSAVYLCASSRYPQGALNTEAFFGQGTRLTVV.

This clone was found a few times. V usage is TRBV5-1 and J usage is TRBJ1-2; 7 bases fit TRBD1. Germline-derived CDR1 and CDR2 are SGHRS and YFSETQ. V was clipped by 0 bases and J by 1 base; unmatched bases: 6. This CDR3 comprises 16 residues. Here the CDR3 reads CASSLDPGQINYGYTF. The CDR3 DNA reads as TGCGCCAGCAGCTTGGATCCGGGACAGATTAACTATGGCTACACCTTC.

The V gene is TRBV6-6, the J gene TRBJ1-1; no definite D call. V lost 2 bases, J lost 3 bases, and 7 bases lay in between. The CDR3 is made up of 13 amino acids. Per the germline V gene, CDR1 is MNHNY and CDR2 is SVGAGI (reference sequence). The CDR3 loop reads CASSYGTDTEAFF. CDR3 nucleotide sequence: TGTGCCAGCAGTTACGGTACGGACACTGAAGCTTTCTTT.